This record concerns one TCR beta chain sequence. What it binds is unknown. With a J-beta primer mix and a sample-barcoded 5' primer, a second PCR ran roughly 6 to 12 cycles. The template-switch adaptor, which had 12 random nucleotides, put a tag on each cDNA molecule. TCRdb re-called the 5' RACE reads with MiXCR, one entry per CDR3 protein. The sample shows around 690,000 distinct CDR3 sequences, under 70% of them seen only once. These data are taken from a study of blood T cells in healthy people across ages. Study-level points and caveats: As age increased, TCR beta diversity per million T cells fell in a roughly linear fashion.

For every donor, a draw yielded ten milliliters of peripheral blood. In each sample, at least 7 million PBMCs were isolated. In germline, CDR1 is SEHNR, CDR2 FQNEAQ (reference sequence). V was pared by 6 bases and J by 3 bases, with 18 bases between. The CDR3 has 15 residues. Sample: blood. The chain employs TRBV7-9 and TRBJ2-7; a possible D gene is TRBD2 (7 bases). This receptor was taken from a man aged 55 to 70 in good health. The CDR3 coding sequence is TGTGCCAGCAGTTTTACCGGGGGGCCTATCTACGAGCAGTACTTC. This gives the protein CASSFTGGPIYEQYF. The full variable domain, with the rest looked up from reference TRBV7-9 and TRBJ2-7, is DTGVSQNPRHKITKRGQNVTFRCDPISEHNRLYWYRQTLGQGPEFLTYFQNEAQLEKSRLLSDRFSAERPKGSFSTLEIQRTEQGDSAMYLCASSFTGGPIYEQYFGPGTRLTVT.